This record concerns one T cell receptor beta chain sequence. This clone was seen once. Its antigen remains undetermined. Per-base qualities were not stored, and no clone one base away is much larger. Compared with germline, V lacks 10 bases and J lacks 0 bases; bases without a gene match: 9. The CDR3 runs 16 amino acids, cysteine and phenylalanine included. This entry keeps only the CDR3 DNA: 48 bases, framed from base 1. Reading the germline V gene (reference sequence) gives CDR1 SGHNT and CDR2 YYREEE. In total, 600 or so healthy bone marrow donors made up the cohort. At the time of sampling, every cohort member was nominally healthy, though immune exposures that went unrecorded were likely present. The donor was CMV seropositive and belonged to the group of over 250 seropositive cohort members. Each donor provided a peripheral blood sample, and peripheral blood mononuclear cells were used for TCR beta sequencing. Genomic DNA extraction from the blood cell samples was performed with the Qiagen DNeasy Blood Extraction Kit.

The library relied on the immunoSEQ multiplex PCR assay. A mixture of 60 forward primers for TCR Vbeta segments and 13 reverse primers for TCR Jbeta segments was used in the multiplex PCR. A multiplex PCR assay on genomic DNA amplified the CDR3 region of rearranged TCR beta genes. On the Illumina HiSeq System, the amplified TCR beta libraries were sequenced as 87-base-pair reads. Per the original workflow: In a later analysis, tens of millions of unique TCR beta chains were counted across the 690 or so repertoires, and roughly 11 million of these chains were shared by at least two donors. Raw reads were error-corrected and collapsed into unique sequences with a nearest-neighbor algorithm that merged closely related sequences to remove PCR and sequencing errors. To assign V, D and J gene segments, CDR3 sequences were aligned to IMGT reference sequences. Each retained sequence needed at least a six-nucleotide match to both a V gene segment and a J gene segment. Rearrangements were called productive when the CDR3 lacked stop codons and stayed in frame with V and J; all others were non-productive. CDR3 was defined according to IMGT convention as the region running from the second conserved V-encoded cysteine to the conserved J-encoded phenylalanine. Sequences without an unambiguous match to a single V gene segment were excluded from the earlier analysis of almost 600 of the donors. An earlier analysis of a few hundred of the donors called V segments functional above 56.7% productive rearrangements and segregating when the between-donor standard deviation exceeded 5%. A statistical classification framework was developed to diagnose cytomegalovirus status using the catalog of TCR beta chain sequences. In a later analysis, V and J genes were assigned by comparing TCR nucleotide sequences against IMGT/GENE-DB human TR gene sequences. Using the TCRdist pipeline, a later analysis assigned CDR3 sequences along with most-parsimonious VDJ recombination scenarios. In a later analysis, each TCR beta chain was defined by its CDR3 amino acid sequence together with its V-gene family, and reads without a unique V-gene family were excluded. As a way to deal with suspected cross-contamination and a sequencing artifact, a later analysis dropped 640 or so nucleotide sequences that were highly shared and had low generation probability. A later analysis calculated a clonal expansion index for each public chain from normalized within-repertoire ranks of inferred template counts. Generation probabilities in a later analysis came from a VDJ recombination model fitted to out-of-frame rearrangements, and those results were checked against IGoR. In a later analysis, hypergeometric tests were used to score TCR-TCR, TCR-HLA and TCR-CMV co-occurrence, with a repertoire-size bias correction applied to TCR pairs. In a later analysis, false discovery rates were estimated by permuting HLA or CMV assignments 20 times. In a later analysis, co-occurring TCRs were grouped with DBSCAN, and TCRdist sequence similarity was added when clustering was performed within HLA-allele-positive subsets. For co-occurrence clustering, repertoires with fewer than 30,000 or more than 120,000 public chains were excluded, along with five repertoires with anomalous nucleotide sharing. Sourced from immuneACCESS, this table was stored by TCRdb with only in-frame sequences that have V and J called. A share of the clones is absent; for the studies checked, an unresolved V gene accounts for under half, and the remainder has no known explanation. That table furnishes V, J and clone size, whereas the DNA furnished D and trimming. In this sample the table shows more than 150,000 clones, approximately 82% of which occur a single time. In total, the top ten clones hold around 1.2% of the sample.

This specimen comes from a study of cytomegalovirus exposure and HLA in healthy donors (dated by TCRdb to about 2017). The study in broad terms: According to an earlier analysis of 550 to 700 of the donors, about 180 million T cells yielded roughly 110 million unique TCR beta sequences and around 280 Gb of sequence data. A handful of DR-DQ haplotypes were treated as single units for association and clustering because of strong linkage in the cohort. Among about 400 genotyped donors of the cohort, an average of roughly 230,000 unique TCR beta nucleotide sequences was sequenced per donor, of which about 18% were non-productive. The T cell repertoires of several hundred subjects were profiled by immunosequencing and related to cytomegalovirus serostatus. Donor age, sex, ethnicity and CMV serostatus were collected together with the repertoire data. In addition to the first cohort of around 670 subjects, a separate validation cohort of 120 different subjects was used. A later analysis re-examined previously published TCR beta repertoires from 600 to 700 donors and added high-resolution HLA genotyping to investigate patterns of TCR occurrence. A later genetic analysis used genome-wide SNP genotypes for about 65% of the roughly 670 donors, treating that subset as a discovery cohort. In an earlier analysis of 587 of the donors, high-throughput TCR beta sequencing was used to judge whether each TCR beta V gene segment behaved as functional or pseudogenic. Of the roughly 400 genotyped donors, 81% fell in the genetic ancestry cluster associated with self-reported Caucasian donors. The number of typed donors differed by locus: 629-630 for A, B, C, DRB1 and DQB1; roughly 510 for DQA1; some 610 for DPA1; and approximately 450 for DPB1. The later analysis used no new phenotypic data to find candidate immune exposures, relying instead on TCR beta sequences and their occurrence across donors. The study aimed to test whether signatures of past pathogen exposure could be identified by cataloging public T cell receptors. All discovery cohort repertoires had been generated on a single sequencing platform. HLA typing covered class I and class II loci at four-digit resolution. High-throughput TCR immunosequencing, statistical association of individual TCRs with disease status, and machine learning were combined to predict cytomegalovirus infection status. An early release covering over 500 HLA-typed donors comprised approximately 290 gigabases of sequencing data and 65 million to 100 million unique TCR sequences.

The study at large found these results: Roughly 15 rarely observed V segments, including chromosome 9 orphons, were excluded from the earlier analysis of approximately 500 of the donors because counts were too low. Most TCR sequences were seen in very few donors, while some public TCRs were found in many individuals. According to a later analysis, parvovirus B19, influenza, CMV and Epstein-Barr virus appeared linked to several top co-occurrence clusters. Because the 87-base-pair reads could not distinguish some IMGT-functional V segments, including TRBV6-2 and TRBV6-3, those segments were excluded. Linkage disequilibrium might explain the correlated functional status among segregating V segments, but an unknown experimental factor could not be ruled out. Most CMV-associated TCR beta chains appeared to be HLA-restricted in a later analysis, and the HLA associations seemed to be driven largely by CMV exposure. In an earlier analysis of some 640 of the donors, most TCR beta V segments were observed in productive rearrangements about 90% or about 30% of the time, broadly matching IMGT annotations. In a later analysis, HLA-associated TCR beta chains showed more clonal expansion and lower generation probabilities than non-associated chains that were equally common. A cluster of highly shared sequence variants was judged likely to represent a technical artifact of the sequencing pipeline. According to the authors, the approach could potentially be generalized to other disease states and immunological phenotypes. CMV serostatus was the only immune exposure information available for the cohort. In this cohort, only TCR beta chains were sequenced, and detectable features were limited by the absence of alpha or paired-chain data. When HLA alleles, especially DR and DQ, strongly co-occurred, TCR associations were difficult to assign to individual alleles. Specific HLA alleles were associated with 18,000 or so TCR beta sequences at a false discovery rate of 0.05 in a later analysis. The classifier was reported to diagnose cytomegalovirus status with high specificity and sensitivity in both the original cohort and the validation cohort. In vitro tests confirmed that a few of the cytomegalovirus-associated TCR beta chains recognize cytomegalovirus antigens. Roughly uniform sequencing depth across donors was assumed in presence/absence analyses, although this assumption may not hold. A later genetic analysis reported fewer N-insertions in productive TCRs among donors in an Asian-associated ancestry cluster than the approximately 700-donor mean. An association between a missense DCLRE1C variant and V-gene and J-gene trimming of TCR beta chains was found in a later genetic analysis and replicated in an independent cohort. The study gave a list of about 150 TCR beta chains associated with cytomegalovirus. In a later analysis, the rate of TCR association differed among HLA loci, with DRB1 alleles having the most associated TCRs and HLA-C alleles having the fewest. Because HLA typing was missing for some donors at each locus, association tests included only the typed subset. A further reported finding was that TCR beta sequences accurately predicted the HLA-A and HLA-B alleles for most subjects in the first cohort.

In this chain, TRBV5-4 is recombined with TRBJ1-3, with 11 bases matching TRBD1. This sequence originates from a girl aged 2 to 10 in good health and CMV-seropositive. The sample taken for sequencing was PBMCs. The nucleotide sequence reads TGTGCCGTCGGGACAGGGGGACCGATCTCTGGAAACACCATATATTTT. Translated, this is CAVGTGGPISGNTIYF.